This T cell receptor (beta chain) is drawn from a study of OX40 agonist ivuxolimab in advanced cancers. Turning to the study itself: Prior therapy, whether anti-PD-1, anti-PD-L1 or anti-CTLA-4, was allowed, and approximately 37% had some.

Germline loops: CDR1 SGHRS, CDR2 YFSETQ. The CDR3 has 15 amino acids. V was shortened by 0 bases and J by 4 bases, with 14 bases between the two germline ends. In regard to this clone: Antigen specificity is unknown.

Sequencing was performed with immunoSEQ multiplex PCR; in TCRdb, only in-frame clones are kept and a portion is missing. The sample has 42,000 or so clones, approximately 83% seen once. Study-wide findings and caveats: CD8+ T cells averaged more expanded clones than CD4+.

The source material was CD4+ or CD8+ T cells sorted from blood, sampled in a trial of the OX40 agonist ivuxolimab. The clonotype originates from an adult with an advanced solid tumor such as melanoma, head and neck, liver or kidney cancer. The gene calls are TRBV5-1 and TRBJ2-7; TRBD1 might be the D (6 bases). Here the CDR3 DNA reads TGCGCCAGCAGCTTGGACAGGGCAGGCCTGTACGAGCAGTACGTC. It encodes CASSLDRAGLYEQYV.